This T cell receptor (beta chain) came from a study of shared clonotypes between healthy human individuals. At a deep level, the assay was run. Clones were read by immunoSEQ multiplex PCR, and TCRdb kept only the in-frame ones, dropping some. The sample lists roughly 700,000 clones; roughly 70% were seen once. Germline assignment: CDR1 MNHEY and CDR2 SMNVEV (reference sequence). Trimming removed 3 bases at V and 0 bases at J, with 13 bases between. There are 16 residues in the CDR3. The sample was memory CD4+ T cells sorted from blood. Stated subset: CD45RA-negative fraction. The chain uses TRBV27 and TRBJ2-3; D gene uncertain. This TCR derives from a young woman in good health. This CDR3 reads CASSFGQTPSTDTQYF. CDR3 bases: TGTGCCAGCAGTTTTGGGCAGACCCCTAGCACAGATACGCAGTATTTT.